A selection of T cell receptor beta chains follows, all from one sample in a study of CXCR3-negative and CXCR3-positive naive CD8 T cells. TCRdb re-called the 5' RACE reads; every CDR3 protein appears as one record, without DNA. The sample table sets out 150,000 or so distinct CDR3 sequences. The sequenced sample consisted of naive CXCR3- CD8+ T cells from blood. These receptors all come from a human donor in good health. Some clones in this sample may be carry-over from other donors' samples. Both conserved end residues are part of each CDR3.

V: TRBV27; J: TRBJ2-1; length: 15; CDR3: CASSLWASGHNEQFF
V: TRBV2; J: TRBJ2-7; length: 11; CDR3: CASRWLDEQYF
V: TRBV29-1; J: TRBJ2-7; length: 11; CDR3: CSVIGQAEQYF
V: TRBV11-2; J: TRBJ2-7; length: 17; CDR3: CASSIQWTSGTDYEQYF
V: TRBV21-1; J: TRBJ2-7; length: 16; CDR3: CASSKEAGGPVSEQYF
V: TRBV12-3/TRBV12-4; J: TRBJ2-4; length: 15; CDR3: CASKGQGIPQNIQYF
V: TRBV29-1; J: TRBJ2-7; length: 13; CDR3: CSVDQGFGYEQYF
V: TRBV29-1; J: TRBJ2-3; length: 16; CDR3: CSVGGTSATSTDTQYF
V: TRBV6-2/TRBV6-3; J: TRBJ2-6; length: 15; CDR3: CASTLTGNGANVLTF
V: TRBV30; J: TRBJ2-7; length: 14; CDR3: CAWSVQGLSYEQYF
V: TRBV28; J: TRBJ2-3; length: 13; CDR3: CASSITTPGTQYF
V: TRBV5-5; J: TRBJ2-5; length: 15; CDR3: CASSFPVGGGETQYF
V: TRBV2; J: TRBJ2-2; length: 15; CDR3: CASSASGGSTGELFF
V: TRBV5-6; J: TRBJ2-2; length: 16; CDR3: CASSRQGYLLPGELFF
V: TRBV7-6; J: TRBJ2-7; length: 14; CDR3: CASSLGVGLTGQYF
V: TRBV3-1; J: TRBJ1-2; length: 17; CDR3: CASSQVGLGRAYNGYTF
V: TRBV7-9; J: TRBJ2-2; length: 19; CDR3: CASSPPSVTEVANTGELFF
V: TRBV14; J: TRBJ2-5; length: 17; CDR3: CASSQDWDRAGEETQYF
V: TRBV27; J: TRBJ2-7; length: 15; CDR3: CASSLKGAAGYEQYF
V: TRBV5-6; J: TRBJ2-7; length: 17; CDR3: CASSSSRASGETYEQYF
V: TRBV28; J: TRBJ2-7; length: 13; CDR3: CASRSGTTYEQYF
V: TRBV7-2; J: TRBJ2-1; length: 16; CDR3: CASSLVSGSSYNEQFF
V: TRBV2; J: TRBJ2-5; length: 14; CDR3: CASRLEQGWETQYF
V: TRBV7-3; J: TRBJ2-7; length: 16; CDR3: CASSHRALKIPYEQYF
V: TRBV9; J: TRBJ1-1; length: 16; CDR3: CASSVGRGRMNTEAFF
V: TRBV3-1; J: TRBJ1-1; length: 15; CDR3: CASSQDHRGLIGAFF
V: TRBV15; J: TRBJ2-7; length: 19; CDR3: CATSRVGIAASGLQYEQYF
V: TRBV3-1; J: TRBJ2-5; length: 14; CDR3: CASSTITTDETQCF
V: TRBV5-6; J: TRBJ2-7; length: 12; CDR3: CASSSTGSEQYF
V: TRBV3-1; J: TRBJ2-2; length: 14; CDR3: CASSHLTSTGELFF
V: TRBV9; J: TRBJ1-1; length: 15; CDR3: CASSVGGSPNTEAFF
V: TRBV27; J: TRBJ2-7; length: 14; CDR3: CASSFSGKPYEQYF
V: TRBV20-1; J: TRBJ2-1; length: 13; CDR3: CSARERGYNEQFF
V: TRBV9; J: TRBJ2-1; length: 15; CDR3: CASSVTGGPYNEQFF
V: TRBV29-1; J: TRBJ1-1; length: 16; CDR3: CSVEQGFSFWDTEAFF
V: TRBV7-7; J: TRBJ2-5; length: 14; CDR3: CASSILQGEETQYF
V: TRBV5-1; J: TRBJ1-1; length: 12; CDR3: CASSLEGFEAFF